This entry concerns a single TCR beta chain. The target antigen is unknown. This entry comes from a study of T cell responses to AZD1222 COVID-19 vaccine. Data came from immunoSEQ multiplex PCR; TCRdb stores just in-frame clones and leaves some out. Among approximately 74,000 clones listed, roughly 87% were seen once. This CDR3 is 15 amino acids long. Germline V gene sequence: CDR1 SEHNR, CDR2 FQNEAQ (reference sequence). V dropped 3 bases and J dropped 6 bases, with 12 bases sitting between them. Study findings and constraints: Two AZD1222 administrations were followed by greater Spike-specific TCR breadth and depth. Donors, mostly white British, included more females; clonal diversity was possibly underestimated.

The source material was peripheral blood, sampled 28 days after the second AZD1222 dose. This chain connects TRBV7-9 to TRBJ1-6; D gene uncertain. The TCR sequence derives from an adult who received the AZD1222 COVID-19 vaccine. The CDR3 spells CASSLETQTNSPLHF. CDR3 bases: TGTGCCAGCAGCTTGGAGACACAGACTAATTCACCCCTCCACTTT.